This T cell receptor beta chain is from a study of cytomegalovirus exposure and HLA in healthy donors (dated 2017 in TCRdb). Regarding the research as a whole: According to an earlier analysis of a few hundred of the donors, some 170 million T cells yielded roughly 100 million unique TCR beta sequences and 276 Gb of sequence data. An early release that covered 500 to 800 HLA-typed donors contained about 300 gigabases of sequencing data and 85 million to 100 million unique TCR sequences. Of the 300 to 450 genotyped donors, approximately 83% fell in the genetic ancestry cluster associated with self-reported Caucasian donors. The study aimed to test whether signatures of past pathogen exposure could be identified by cataloging public T cell receptors. The study used immunosequencing to profile the T cell repertoires of 666 subjects and linked those repertoires to cytomegalovirus serostatus. In addition to the first cohort of 666 subjects, a separate validation cohort of around 110 different subjects was used. To predict cytomegalovirus infection status, the study combined high-throughput TCR immunosequencing, statistical association of individual TCRs with disease status, and machine learning. In a later analysis, previously published TCR beta repertoires from fewer than 750 donors were re-analyzed and high-resolution HLA genotyping was added so that TCR occurrence patterns could be studied. The later analysis used no new phenotypic data to find candidate immune exposures, relying instead on TCR beta sequences and their occurrence across donors. In an earlier analysis of 587 of the donors, high-throughput TCR beta sequencing was used to judge whether each TCR beta V gene segment behaved as functional or pseudogenic. Donor age, sex, ethnicity and CMV serostatus were collected together with the repertoire data. A later genetic analysis used genome-wide SNP genotypes for about 60% of the roughly 700 donors, treating that subset as a discovery cohort. Every discovery cohort repertoire had been produced on one sequencing platform. Both class I and class II loci were covered by HLA typing, at four-digit resolution. The number of typed donors differed by locus: roughly 629-640 for A, B, C, DRB1 and DQB1; approximately 520 for DQA1; 606 for DPA1; and roughly 470 for DPB1. Four or five DR-DQ haplotypes were handled as single units for association and clustering because linkage in the cohort was strong. Across 300 to 500 genotyped donors of the cohort, an average of roughly 250,000 unique TCR beta nucleotide sequences per donor were sequenced, and approximately 17% of those sequences were non-productive.

Broader findings and caveats from the paper: The classifier was reported to diagnose cytomegalovirus status with high specificity and sensitivity in both the original cohort and the validation cohort. Correlated functional status among segregating V segments might reflect linkage disequilibrium, but an unknown experimental factor could not be ruled out. The presence/absence analyses assumed that sequencing depth was roughly uniform across donors, and that assumption may not be true. Because counts were too low, roughly 18 rarely observed V segments, including chromosome 9 orphons, were left out of the earlier analysis of 500 to 650 of the donors. In a later genetic analysis, a missense DCLRE1C variant was associated with V-gene and J-gene trimming of TCR beta chains, and the association was replicated in an independent cohort. The study gave a list of 150 to 200 TCR beta chains associated with cytomegalovirus. Only TCR beta chains were sequenced in this cohort, and the absence of alpha or paired-chain data limited detectable features. In a later analysis, the rate of TCR association differed among HLA loci, with DRB1 alleles having the most associated TCRs and HLA-C alleles having the fewest. A cluster of highly shared sequence variants was judged likely to be a technical artifact of the sequencing pipeline. According to a later analysis, most CMV-associated TCR beta chains appeared to be HLA-restricted, and the HLA associations seemed to be driven largely by CMV exposure. Across donors, most TCR sequences were observed very rarely, whereas some public TCRs were present in many individuals. Several of the top co-occurrence clusters appeared to be linked to parvovirus B19, influenza, CMV and Epstein-Barr virus, according to a later analysis. In an earlier analysis of 587 of the donors, most TCR beta V segments appeared in productive rearrangements about 87% or about 30% of the time, broadly matching IMGT annotations. CMV serostatus was the only immune exposure information available for the cohort. The authors suggested that the approach could potentially be extended to other disease states and immunological phenotypes. In a later genetic analysis, fewer N-insertions in productive TCRs were reported among donors in an Asian-associated ancestry cluster than the approximately 670-donor mean. A further reported finding was that TCR beta sequences accurately predicted the HLA-A and HLA-B alleles for most subjects in the first cohort. The 87-base-pair reads could not distinguish some IMGT-functional V segments, including TRBV6-2 and TRBV6-3, so those segments were excluded. Assigning TCR associations to individual alleles was difficult when HLA alleles, especially DR and DQ, strongly co-occurred. In a later analysis, around 17,000 TCR beta sequences were associated with specific HLA alleles at a false discovery rate of 0.05. HLA typing was unavailable for some donors at each locus, so association tests used only the typed subset. In a later analysis, HLA-associated TCR beta chains were found to be more clonally expanded and to have lower generation probabilities than equally common non-associated chains. In vitro tests confirmed that three of the cytomegalovirus-associated TCR beta chains recognize cytomegalovirus antigens.

Germline trimming amounts to 7 bases on V and 3 bases on J, with 8 as the count of junction bases outside the gene matches. The CDR3, cysteine through phenylalanine, is 14 amino acids long. Solely the CDR3 DNA is kept, with 42 bases framed from the first base. CDR1 and CDR2 (SGHRS, YFSETQ) derive from the germline V gene. As regards this clone: Its target antigen remains unknown. Base-call qualities are not available, and no considerably larger clone is one nucleotide away.

Library construction relied on the immunoSEQ multiplex PCR assay. A mixture of 60 forward primers for TCR Vbeta segments and 13 reverse primers for TCR Jbeta segments was used in the multiplex PCR. The CDR3 region of rearranged TCR beta genes was amplified from genomic DNA by a multiplex PCR assay. The amplified TCR beta libraries were sequenced on the Illumina HiSeq System as 87-base-pair reads. In the source study's methods: In a later analysis, tens of millions of unique TCR beta chains were counted across the approximately 640 repertoires, and approximately 9.9 million of these chains were shared by at least two donors. A nearest-neighbor algorithm error-corrected the raw reads and collapsed the reads into unique sequences, merging closely related sequences to remove PCR and sequencing errors. To assign V, D and J gene segments, CDR3 sequences were aligned to IMGT reference sequences. For a sequence to be retained, at least a six-nucleotide match to both a V gene segment and a J gene segment was required. A rearrangement was called productive if the CDR3 had no stop codons and remained in frame with V and J, and every other rearrangement was called non-productive. CDR3 was defined according to IMGT convention as the region running from the second conserved V-encoded cysteine to the conserved J-encoded phenylalanine. The earlier analysis of a few hundred of the donors excluded sequences that lacked an unambiguous match to a single V gene segment. An earlier analysis of 587 of the donors classified V segments as functional when productive rearrangements were above 56.7% and as segregating when the standard deviation between donors was above 5%. A statistical classification framework was built to diagnose cytomegalovirus status from the catalog of TCR beta chain sequences. A later analysis assigned V and J genes by comparing TCR nucleotide sequences with IMGT/GENE-DB human TR gene sequences. Using the TCRdist pipeline, a later analysis assigned CDR3 sequences along with most-parsimonious VDJ recombination scenarios. In a later analysis, each TCR beta chain was defined by its CDR3 amino acid sequence together with its V-gene family, and reads without a unique V-gene family were excluded. A later analysis removed 500 to 650 highly shared, low-generation-probability nucleotide sequences to deal with suspected cross-contamination and a sequencing artifact. In a later analysis, a clonal expansion index was calculated for each public chain from normalized within-repertoire ranks of inferred template counts. In a later analysis, generation probabilities were computed using a VDJ recombination model fitted to out-of-frame rearrangements, and the results were checked against IGoR. In a later analysis, hypergeometric tests were used to score TCR-TCR, TCR-HLA and TCR-CMV co-occurrence, with a repertoire-size bias correction applied to TCR pairs. To estimate false discovery rates, a later analysis permuted the HLA or CMV assignments 20 times. In a later analysis, co-occurring TCRs were grouped with DBSCAN, and TCRdist sequence similarity was added when clustering was performed within HLA-allele-positive subsets. For co-occurrence clustering, repertoires with fewer than 30,000 or more than 120,000 public chains were excluded, along with roughly 5 repertoires with anomalous nucleotide sharing. TCRdb mirrors the immuneACCESS table, restricted to in-frame sequences. Some clones are absent from its copies; in checked studies, under half trace to an unresolved V gene, and the reason for the others is unknown. D and trimming come from the DNA, and the V and J calls and clone size come from that table. The sample table records 150,000 to 200,000 clones; approximately 78% of these occur just once. 3.1% of the sample is in the top ten clones.

The cohort comprised 670 or so healthy bone marrow donors. At the time of sampling, every cohort member was nominally healthy, though immune exposures that went unrecorded were likely present. The donor tested CMV seronegative and was one of the 352 seronegative cohort members. A peripheral blood sample was collected from each donor, and TCR beta sequencing was performed on peripheral blood mononuclear cells. Genomic DNA was extracted from the blood cell samples with the Qiagen DNeasy Blood Extraction Kit. This TCR was recovered from a middle-aged woman in good health and CMV-seronegative. Sequenced: PBMCs. The V and J genes are TRBV5-1 and TRBJ2-3, and 7 junction bases match TRBD1. Here is the DNA: TGCGCCAGCGCGACAGGGTTTAATACAGATACGCAGTATTTT. Protein translation: CASATGFNTDTQYF. The CDR3, completed at both ends by the reference TRBV5-1 and TRBJ2-3 genes, gives the full variable domain KAGVTQTPRYLIKTRGQQVTLSCSPISGHRSVSWYQQTPGQGLQFLFEYFSETQRNKGNFPGRFSGRQFSNSRSEMNVSTLELGDSALYLCASATGFNTDTQYFGPGTRLTVL.